This T cell receptor beta chain was found in a study of blood T cell repertoires in COVID-19. For the study at large: The United States, Italy and Spain supplied acute and convalescent COVID-19 samples.

Germline V gene sequence: CDR1 LNHDA, CDR2 SQIVND (reference sequence). V lost 3 bases to trimming and J lost 7 bases, with 13 bases between them. This CDR3 has 14 amino acids. Authors' data handling: Estimated nucleated cell counts came from reference gene primer amplification. Profiling relied on immunoSEQ multiplex PCR, and the TCRdb table lists in-frame clones only, not all of them. The V and J calls and clone size were taken over from that table, and D and trimming were inferred from the DNA. The sample carries 130,000 to 150,000 clones, 87% recorded once. Which cohort a participant joined came from the clinical history participants gave. Contact with a PCR-confirmed or clinician-diagnosed COVID-19 case occurred within 2 weeks of entry.

The clonotype originates from a woman between 40 and 50 years old who had been exposed to COVID-19. Source material: PBMCs or T cells enriched from blood (not recorded which). The V call is TRBV19, the J call TRBJ2-1, with D perhaps matching TRBD1 (5 bases). CDR3 loop: CASSIMSGYNEQFF. CDR3 sequence (DNA): TGTGCCAGTAGTATTATGTCAGGGTATAATGAGCAGTTCTTC.